Sequencing of this T cell receptor beta chain was carried out in a study of T cell responses to AZD1222 COVID-19 vaccine. The length of the CDR3 is 15 residues. CDR1 and CDR2 from the germline V gene are SNHLY and FYNNEI. Deletions cut 3 bases from V and 4 bases from J, with 13 bases between. General study findings and limits: Repertoires were collected only later (after the peak T cell response had occurred). At baseline, seropositivity was found in only six or seven AZD1222 recipients. Clonal diversity was possibly underestimated, and the donors were mostly white British, with more females. When two AZD1222 doses had been given, Spike-specific TCR breadth and depth rose.

About this clone itself: Its matching antigen is unknown.

Profiling relied on immunoSEQ multiplex PCR, and the TCRdb table lists in-frame clones only, not all of them. The sample has approximately 150,000 clones, roughly nine tenths seen once; the top ten hold around 1.5%. The TCR originated in an adult who received the AZD1222 COVID-19 vaccine. This rearrangement joins TRBV2 to TRBJ1-5; D gene unclear. Source: peripheral blood, taken 28 days after the second AZD1222 dose. CDR3 sequence: CASSEFQSINQPQHF. The CDR3 region has the DNA TGTGCCAGCAGTGAGTTTCAGAGTATTAATCAGCCCCAGCATTTT.